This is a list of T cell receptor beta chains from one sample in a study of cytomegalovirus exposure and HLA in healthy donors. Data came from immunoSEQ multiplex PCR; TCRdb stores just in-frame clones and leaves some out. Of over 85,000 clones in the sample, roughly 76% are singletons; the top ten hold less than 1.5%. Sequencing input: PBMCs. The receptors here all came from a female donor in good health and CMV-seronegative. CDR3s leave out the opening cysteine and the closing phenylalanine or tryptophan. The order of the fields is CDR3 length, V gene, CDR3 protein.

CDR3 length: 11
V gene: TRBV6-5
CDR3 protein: ASMGDRGHEQY

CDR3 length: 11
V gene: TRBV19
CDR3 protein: ASSPAMAYEQY

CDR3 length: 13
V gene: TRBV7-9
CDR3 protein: ASSPRDTANYGYT

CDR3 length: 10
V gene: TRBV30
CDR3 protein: AWRDRAYGYT

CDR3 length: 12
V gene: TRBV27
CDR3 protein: ASSLSNMNTEAF

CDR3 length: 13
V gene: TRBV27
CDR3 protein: ASSSRARGTDTQY

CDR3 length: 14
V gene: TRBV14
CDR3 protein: ASSPKSGARGETQY

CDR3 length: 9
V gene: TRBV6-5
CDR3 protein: ARGTGYGYT

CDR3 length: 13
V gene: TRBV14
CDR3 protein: ASSSLAGGSDEQF

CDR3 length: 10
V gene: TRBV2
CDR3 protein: ASQTGFSGYT

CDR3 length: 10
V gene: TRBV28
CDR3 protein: ASHPTSYGYT

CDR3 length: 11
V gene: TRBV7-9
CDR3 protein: ASSFGTTETQY

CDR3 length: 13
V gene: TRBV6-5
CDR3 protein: ASRTTSGLYNEQF

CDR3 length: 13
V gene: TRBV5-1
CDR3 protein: ASSLDRGWADTQY

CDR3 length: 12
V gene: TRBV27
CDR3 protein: ASSLQGVNTEAF

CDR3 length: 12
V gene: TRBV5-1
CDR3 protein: ASSLVQGKETQY

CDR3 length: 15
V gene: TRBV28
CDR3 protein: ASRRRHPGTGGYGYT

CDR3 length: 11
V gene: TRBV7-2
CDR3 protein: ASSLEGDTEAF

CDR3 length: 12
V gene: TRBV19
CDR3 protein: ASSTSGGDEKLF

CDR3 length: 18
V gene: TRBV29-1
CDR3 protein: SVEARIAGRGLPGANVLT